The 20 T cell receptor beta chains given below trace back to one sample, sequenced in a study of T cell responses to AZD1222 COVID-19 vaccine. The table came from immunoSEQ multiplex PCR; TCRdb's copy has only in-frame clones and leaves some out. The sample yields tens of thousands of clones, roughly 90% seen once. The source was peripheral blood, collected on day 0 of AZD1222 vaccination. Receptor source: an adult in good health.

V usage is TRBV6-9 and J usage is TRBJ1-2; TRBD1 matches 7 bases. Germline assignment: CDR1 MNHGY and CDR2 SVAAGI. The V gene end was trimmed by 9 bases and the J gene end by 6 bases; junction bases not matched to a gene: 7. This CDR3 has 12 amino acids. The CDR3 bases are TGTGCCAGAGCGACAGGGCCGGATGGCTACACCTTC. Amino acid sequence: CARATGPDGYTF.

This clone has a single count. The gene calls are TRBV5-6 and TRBJ2-7; D perhaps matches TRBD2 (6 bases). The CDR3 sequence is 14 residues long. Germline CDR1 SGHDT, CDR2 YYEEEE. Trimming left V 4 bases short and J 3 bases short, with 14 bases between. This chain's CDR3 is CASSQTSFNYEQYF. In DNA, the CDR3 is TGTGCCAGCAGCCAAACTAGCTTCAACTACGAGCAGTACTTC.

CDR3 amino acids: CASSPGRYYTF. The CDR3 bases are TGTGCCAGCAGCCCCGGACGGTACTACACCTTC. The chain has TRBV6-6 and TRBJ1-2; no definite D call. The germline V and J ends were trimmed by 6 bases and 10 bases, with 12 bases remaining between them. Germline CDR1 and CDR2: MNHNY and SVGAGI (reference sequence). The CDR3 totals 11 residues.

The gene calls are TRBV5-1 and TRBJ2-7; D possibly uses TRBD1 or TRBD2 (5 bases each). V was clipped by 7 bases and J by 5 bases, with 25 bases between them. The CDR3 totals 16 residues. Germline V gene data show CDR1 as SGHRS and CDR2 as YFSETQ. The CDR3 coding sequence is TGCGCCAGCGACGCCCATGGGGGAACAGATCGTGACGAGCAGTACTTC. It yields the protein CASDAHGGTDRDEQYF.

V is TRBV18 and J is TRBJ1-4, with D tentatively TRBD1 (6 bases). Germline V gives CDR1 KGHSH, CDR2 LQKENI. Trimming removed 2 bases at V and 7 bases at J, with 14 bases between. The CDR3 extends over 15 amino acids. The CDR3 DNA is TGTGCCAGCTCACCAACTCAGGGGCGGGGTGAAAAACTGTTTTTT. This sequence encodes CASSPTQGRGEKLFF.

This clone was seen only once. The rearrangement joins TRBV7-2 to TRBJ2-1; D is unclear. The ends were cut back, 7 bases at V and 9 bases at J, with 10 bases in the middle. This CDR3 contains 11 residues. CDR1 is SGHTA and CDR2 is FQGNSA in the germline V gene. DNA for the CDR3: TGTGCCAGCACCGGTTTTATTGAGCAGTTCTTC. It specifies CASTGFIEQFF.

The rearrangement joins TRBV25-1 to TRBJ1-1; D may be TRBD1 (5 bases). The germline CDR1 and CDR2 sequences are MGHDK and SYGVNS. V was pared by 4 bases and J by 1 base, with 10 bases between. The CDR3 has 14 residues. CDR3 loop: CASSATDWNTEAFF. CDR3 sequence (DNA): TGTGCCAGCAGTGCGACAGACTGGAACACTGAAGCTTTCTTT. Together with reference TRBV25-1 and TRBJ1-1, the CDR3 gives the full variable domain: EADIYQTPRYLVIGTGKKITLECSQTMGHDKMYWYQQDPGMELHLIHYSYGVNSTEKGDLSSESTVSRIRTEHFPLTLESARPSHTSQYLCASSATDWNTEAFFGQGTRLTVV.

The chain's CDR3 is CASSQDYRGAYGNTIYF. CDR3 nucleotide sequence: TGCGCCAGCAGCCAAGACTATAGGGGGGCTTATGGAAACACCATATATTTT. This chain uses TRBV4-3 with TRBJ1-3; weak D call: TRBD1 (6 bases). The CDR3 is 17 amino acids. V lost 0 bases to trimming and J lost 3 bases, with 15 bases between them. CDR1 LGHNA and CDR2 YSLEER come from the germline V gene.

The V and J genes are TRBV12-3 or TRBV12-4 and TRBJ2-5, with D perhaps matching TRBD1 (5 bases). This CDR3 is built from 13 residues. Trimming pared 6 bases from V and 4 bases from J, leaving 12 bases between. CDR3 loop: CASRFRVGETQYF. CDR3 nucleotide sequence: TGTGCCAGCAGATTCAGGGTAGGAGAGACCCAGTACTTC.

The V and J genes are TRBV10-3 and TRBJ1-1; D gene ambiguous. The CDR3 is made up of 14 amino acids. Trimming shortened V by 0 bases and J by 4 bases, and 9 bases separated the two germline ends. Germline CDR1 and CDR2: ENHRY and SYGVKD. CDR3 coding DNA: TGTGCCATCAGTGAGTCGCAGGACCCCACTGAAGCTTTCTTT. Translation gives CAISESQDPTEAFF.

The V call is TRBV7-9, the J call TRBJ2-7, with D perhaps matching TRBD1 or TRBD2 (6 bases each). Germline CDR1 is SEHNR and CDR2 is FQNEAQ (reference sequence). V was trimmed by 6 bases and J by 2 bases, leaving 23 bases between them. There are 17 residues in the CDR3. DNA for the CDR3: TGTGCCAGCAGGGCCCCCACCCCTCTGGAGGGGGCCTACGAGCAGTACTTC. Encoded protein: CASRAPTPLEGAYEQYF.

This clone has a handful of counts. The gene calls are TRBV4-1 and TRBJ2-5; D gene ambiguous. V dropped 0 bases and J dropped 3 bases, with 8 bases sitting between them. This CDR3 has 14 amino acids. Germline V CDR1 and CDR2: MGHRA, YSYEKL. CDR3 nucleotides: TGCGCCAGCAGCCAAGAATGGCTGAAAGAGACCCAGTACTTC. Translating gives CASSQEWLKETQYF.

The chain carries TRBV27 and TRBJ1-5; D unresolved. The CDR3 covers 15 residues. Germline CDR1 and CDR2: MNHEY and SMNVEV (reference sequence). V was trimmed by 6 bases and J by 4 bases, leaving 16 bases between them. CDR3 coding DNA: TGTGCCAGCAGACCCCCGGACGGAGAAAATCAGCCCCAGCATTTT. Encoded protein: CASRPPDGENQPQHF.

The gene calls are TRBV11-2 and TRBJ2-1, with 9 bases that match TRBD2. The CDR3 covers 16 residues. Trimming took 4 bases from V and 7 from J; bases not matched to a gene: 11. The germline V gene encodes CDR1 SGHAT and CDR2 FQNNGV. The CDR3 sequence: CASSSPGTSTGNEQFF. In DNA, the CDR3 is TGTGCCAGCAGCTCCCCCGGGACTAGCACGGGGAATGAGCAGTTCTTC.

The V and J genes are TRBV25-1 and TRBJ1-6; the D gene is possibly TRBD1 (5 bases). The CDR3 spans 13 residues. Germline CDR1 is MGHDK and CDR2 is SYGVNS. The V end was cut by 3 bases, the J end by 13 bases, with 13 bases between. CDR3 amino acids: CASSEAGSSPLHF. The CDR3 coding sequence is TGTGCCAGCAGTGAGGCAGGGTCGTCCCCCCTCCACTTT.

The chain carries TRBV29-1 and TRBJ2-7; the match to TRBD1 covers 10 bases. Germline CDR1 SQVTM, CDR2 ANQGSEA. V trimming: 5 bases; J trimming: 3 bases; junction bases outside the gene matches: 7. CDR3 length: 14 residues. The CDR3 region has the DNA TGCAGCGTTCAATACCGGGACAGGGGCTACGAGCAGTACTTC. This translates into CSVQYRDRGYEQYF.

This clone was seen more than once but under ten times. The V call is TRBV5-1, the J call TRBJ1-4; D call uncertain. V was trimmed by 0 bases and J by 5 bases, leaving 8 bases between them. CDR1 and CDR2 from the germline V gene are SGHRS and YFSETQ. This CDR3 comprises 14 residues. The CDR3 region is CASSLDGENEKLFF. Written as DNA, the CDR3 is TGCGCCAGCAGCTTGGACGGGGAGAATGAAAAACTGTTTTTT.

The V and J genes are TRBV11-3 and TRBJ1-5; TRBD1 matches 7 bases. Losses at the gene ends were 6 bases for V and 7 bases for J; bases not matched to a gene: 6. The CDR3 is 13 residues long. From germline, CDR1 is SGHNT and CDR2 YENEEA. The CDR3 nucleotides read TGTGCCAGCAGTCCGACAGGGTCCCAGCCCCAGCATTTT. Protein product: CASSPTGSQPQHF.

The gene calls are TRBV5-5 and TRBJ1-1, with 9 nucleotides matching TRBD1. The germline CDR1 and CDR2 sequences are SGHKS and YYEKEE (reference sequence). The CDR3 runs 14 residues. The V and J ends lost 6 bases and 3 bases, in that order; junction bases with no gene match: 6. For the CDR3, the DNA is TGTGCCAGCACCACGACAGGGGGATACACTGAAGCTTTCTTT. This encodes CASTTTGGYTEAFF.

The V call is TRBV10-3, the J call TRBJ1-5; TRBD1 agrees at 9 bases. V shed 0 bases, J shed 5 bases, and the junction held 5 bases outside the gene matches. This CDR3 comprises 16 residues. The V gene's germline CDR1 is ENHRY and CDR2 SYGVKD. This CDR3 is CAISESTGGRDQPQHF. The CDR3 DNA reads as TGTGCCATCAGTGAGTCAACAGGGGGCAGGGATCAGCCCCAGCATTTT.